One T cell receptor beta chain is described in this entry. TCRdb keeps only in-frame clones here, not all; method: immunoSEQ multiplex PCR. In the table there are 59,000 or so clones, 79% of which are singletons. This sample stems from a study of blood T cell repertoires in COVID-19. Study-level background: The United States, Italy and Spain supplied acute and convalescent COVID-19 samples.

The CDR3 spans 16 residues. The germline gives CDR1 SGHRS, CDR2 YFSETQ. V was clipped by 7 bases and J by 3 bases; unmatched bases: 13. This receptor was identified in a man between 60 and 75 years old with acute or convalescent COVID-19. The J gene is TRBJ2-1, the V gene TRBV5-1; 7 bases are a match to TRBD2. Input material: peripheral blood. CDR3 sequence (DNA): TGCGCCAGCGGGGTTAGCGGGTCCACCTACTACAATGAGCAGTTCTTC. Its translation: CASGVSGSTYYNEQFF.